This T cell receptor (beta chain) was sequenced in a study of blood T cell repertoires in COVID-19. On the study more broadly: Specimens from acute and convalescent COVID-19 originated in the United States, Italy and Spain.

Germline V gene data show CDR1 as SQVTM and CDR2 as ANQGSEA. V gave up 4 bases and J gave up 4 bases, with 12 bases separating them. CDR3 length equals 13 residues. Measured with immunoSEQ multiplex PCR; TCRdb has only the in-frame clones, and not every one. The sample lists about 250,000 clones; around 88% were seen once. The sequenced material came from peripheral blood. This clonotype was obtained from a woman aged 25 to 39 with COVID-19, enrolled during active disease. J is TRBJ2-3 and V is TRBV29-1; tentative D call: TRBD2 (6 bases). CDR3 protein: CSVGMEGSDTQYF. The CDR3, as DNA: TGCAGCGTTGGAATGGAGGGTTCAGATACGCAGTATTTT.